The 20 T cell receptor beta chains below were found in one sample sequenced in a study of T cell clonality in common variable immunodeficiency. Libraries were prepared by immunoSEQ multiplex PCR; TCRdb keeps only in-frame clonotypes and omits some of them. Singletons are absent from the sample, which has about 40,000 clones. Sequenced material: peripheral blood mononuclear cells. These receptors came from a person aged 18 to 75 in good health.

This clone has a count of ten or more. The sequence runs out 3 residues before the end of the CDR3; the remainder is reconstructed from the germline J gene. J is TRBJ2-1 and V is TRBV7-2; 7 nucleotides align to TRBD2. The length of the CDR3 is 15 residues. The germline CDR1 and CDR2 sequences are SGHTA and FQGNSA. V gave up 2 bases and J gave up 8 bases; unmatched junction bases: 9. CDR3 sequence: CASSLKALGGDEQFF. The sequenced part of the CDR3 DNA is TGTGCCAGCAGCTTAAAGGCATTGGGAGGGGATGAG.

In its sample, this clone was seen many times. The read ends 3 residues before the CDR3 terminus; that terminus is restored from the germline J gene. The J gene is TRBJ1-2, the V gene TRBV5-4, with 8 positions matching TRBD1. Germline assignment: CDR1 SGHNT and CDR2 YYREEE (reference sequence). CDR3 length: 16 residues. V was pared by 1 base and J by 7 bases, with 12 bases of the junction left unmatched. The CDR3 DNA, read in part, is TGTGCCAGCAGCTTGCGTAGTACAGGGGGTCCGGCTGGC. It encodes CASSLRSTGGPAG. The entire CDR3 protein is CASSLRSTGGPAGYTF. The variable domain in full, with the rest retrieved from reference TRBV5-4 and TRBJ1-2, is ETGVTQSPTHLIKTRGQQVTLRCSSQSGHNTVSWYQQALGQGPQFIFQYYREEENGRGNFPPRFSGLQFPNYSSELNVNALELDDSALYLCASSLRSTGGPAGYTFGSGTRLTVV.

This clone was counted ten times or more. The CDR3 region is CASSLERTGATEAFF. The sequenced part of the CDR3 DNA is TGCGCCAGCAGCTTGGAGCGGACAGGGGCAACTGAA. J is TRBJ1-1 and V is TRBV5-1, with 9 bases fitting TRBD1. Sequencing ends 3 residues short of the CDR3 end; the germline J gene provides the rest. The ends lost 0 bases at V and 5 bases at J; junction bases unmatched: 5. Germline-derived CDR1 and CDR2 are SGHRS and YFSETQ. CDR3 size: 15 residues. The full variable domain, rest sourced from reference TRBV5-1 and TRBJ1-1, is KAGVTQTPRYLIKTRGQQVTLSCSPISGHRSVSWYQQTPGQGLQFLFEYFSETQRNKGNFPGRFSGRQFSNSRSEMNVSTLELGDSALYLCASSLERTGATEAFFGQGTRLTVV.

CDR3 region: CASKVAGVSDEQFF. The sequenced part of the CDR3 DNA is TGTGCCAGTAAGGTAGCGGGAGTTAGCGATGAG. The chain combines TRBV19 with TRBJ2-1; 9 bases are a match to TRBD2. The read halts 3 residues ahead of the CDR3 end, with the missing end drawn from the germline J gene. J lost 8 bases, V lost 7 bases, and 9 bases had no gene match. Germline lookup yields CDR1 LNHDA and CDR2 SQIVND (reference sequence). The CDR3 loop spans 14 amino acids. The full variable domain, in which reference TRBV19 and TRBJ2-1 provide the parts outside the CDR3, is DGGITQSPKYLFRKEGQNVTLSCEQNLNHDAMYWYRQDPGQGLRLIYYSQIVNDFQKGDIAEGYSVSREKKESFPLTVTSAQKNPTAFYLCASKVAGVSDEQFFGPGTRLTVL.

This clone occurred many times. The read finishes 3 residues shy of the CDR3 end, and the germline J gene is used to complete it. The chain carries TRBV9 and TRBJ2-7; 8 bases match TRBD1. Losses at the gene ends were 3 bases for V and 0 bases for J; bases not matched to a gene: 5. Germline CDR1 SGDLS, CDR2 YYNGEE. The CDR3 sequence is 15 residues long. Here the CDR3 reads CASSGWTGSSYEQYF. The part of the CDR3 DNA that was read is TGTGCCAGCAGCGGCTGGACAGGGAGCTCCTACGAG.

This clone was observed many times. The read gets to within 3 residues of the CDR3 end, and the germline J gene fills in the rest. The rearrangement uses TRBV6-2 or TRBV6-3 and TRBJ2-5; 9 bases map to TRBD1. Trimming took 6 bases from V and 2 from J; bases not matched to a gene: 13. CDR1 and CDR2 (germline): MNHEY, SVGEGT. CDR3 length equals 17 residues. The part of the CDR3 DNA that was read is TGTGCCAGCAGACGCTCTGCCGGGACAGGGTTACAAGAGACC. It codes for CASRRSAGTGLQET. From start to end, the CDR3 is CASRRSAGTGLQETQYF.

This clone occurred many times. With the read ending 3 residues before the CDR3 end, the germline J gene is used to fill in that end. The chain employs TRBV29-1 and TRBJ2-3; 9 bases line up with TRBD1. The trim removed 4 bases at V and 5 bases at J, leaving 13 bases unmatched. CDR1 is SQVTM and CDR2 is ANQGSEA in the germline V gene. This CDR3 is 16 amino acids long. The covered CDR3 bases are TGCAGCGTTGCGGGTACCCCGACAGGGGGAGGAGATACG. Translated, it gives CSVAGTPTGGGDT. The whole CDR3 sequence is CSVAGTPTGGGDTQYF.

This clone was counted at least ten times. The CDR3 end lies 3 residues beyond the end of the read and is filled in from the germline J gene. The V gene is TRBV5-4, the J gene TRBJ2-1, with 8 bases that match TRBD2. CDR3 size: 15 residues. In germline, CDR1 is SGHNT, CDR2 YYREEE (reference sequence). V lost 4 bases and J lost 6; bases outside the gene matches: 9. The DNA read from the CDR3 is TGTGCCAGCAGCCCCCTTGCGGGAGGCTCCAATGAG. Translation gives CASSPLAGGSNE. The entire CDR3 protein reads CASSPLAGGSNEQFF. Full variable domain (missing parts from reference TRBV5-4 and TRBJ2-1): ETGVTQSPTHLIKTRGQQVTLRCSSQSGHNTVSWYQQALGQGPQFIFQYYREEENGRGNFPPRFSGLQFPNYSSELNVNALELDDSALYLCASSPLAGGSNEQFFGPGTRLTVL.

This clone was recorded many times. Read coverage stops 3 residues before the CDR3 terminus; the germline J gene supplies the remainder. The V gene is TRBV29-1, the J gene TRBJ2-2; 12 nucleotides align to TRBD2. The CDR3 covers 19 residues. V dropped 5 bases and J dropped 1; count of bases not matched to a gene: 14. CDR1 SQVTM and CDR2 ANQGSEA come from the germline V gene. The CDR3 region is CSVLTRTSGTRRNTGELFF. Partial CDR3 DNA: TGCAGCGTTTTAACCAGGACTAGCGGGACTAGAAGGAACACCGGGGAG.

This clone was observed many times. Sequencing ends 3 residues short of the CDR3 end; the germline J gene provides the rest. The chain combines TRBV19 with TRBJ2-1; D may be TRBD1 (6 bases). V lost 4 bases, J lost 7 bases, and 14 bases lay in between. CDR3 length: 14 amino acids. CDR1 LNHDA and CDR2 SQIVND come from the germline V gene (reference sequence). CDR3 amino acids: CASSRTAVINEQFF. Incomplete CDR3 DNA: TGTGCCAGTAGTAGGACAGCGGTCATTAATGAG.

Many counts were recorded for this clone. The CDR3 sequence is CASMGQGNEKLFF. The DNA read from the CDR3 is TGTGCCAGCATGGGACAGGGGAATGAAAAA. The J gene is TRBJ1-4, the V gene TRBV2, with 10 bases identical to TRBD1. The read ends 3 residues early relative to the CDR3; the germline J gene fills the gap. After removal of 7 bases from V and 5 bases from J, the junction contained 1 base not matched to a gene. The CDR3 totals 13 residues. Per germline, CDR1 SNHLY and CDR2 FYNNEI.

In this sample, this clone turned up many times. Read coverage stops 3 residues before the CDR3 terminus; the germline J gene supplies the remainder. This rearrangement joins TRBV18 to TRBJ1-4, with no clear D. CDR1 and CDR2 (germline): KGHSH, LQKENI. CDR3 length: 14 residues. V lost 2 bases and J 4 bases, leaving 8 bases between the germline ends. The part of the CDR3 DNA that was read is TGTGCCAGCTCACCAGGGCAGAATAATGAAAAA. Its protein is CASSPGQNNEK. The whole CDR3 is CASSPGQNNEKLFF.

This clone was recorded many times. Read coverage stops 3 residues before the CDR3 terminus; the germline J gene supplies the remainder. This chain uses TRBV20-1 with TRBJ2-3, with a possible D match to TRBD1 (5 bases). Between the trimmed V and J ends, which lost 6 bases and 5 bases, there was a span of 18 bases. Germline loops: CDR1 DFQATT, CDR2 SNEGSKA (reference sequence). The length of the CDR3 is 14 residues. The sequenced part of the CDR3 DNA is TGCAGTGCCCAAGGCTTCGTGGGGCGAGATACG. Protein sequence: CSAQGFVGRDT. The complete CDR3 protein is CSAQGFVGRDTQYF.

This clone was observed at least ten times. The CDR3 goes on 3 residues after the read ends, and that part is filled in from the germline J gene. J is TRBJ2-1 and V is TRBV7-2; the match to TRBD2 covers 10 bases. The V gene end was trimmed by 7 bases and the J gene end by 2 bases; junction bases not matched to a gene: 5. Looked up from germline, CDR1 is SGHTA and CDR2 is FQGNSA. The CDR3 extends over 15 amino acids. This CDR3 reads CASMRTSGPYNEQFF. Incomplete CDR3 DNA: TGTGCCAGCATGAGGACTAGCGGTCCCTACAATGAG.

Many counts were recorded for this clone. The read ends 3 residues early relative to the CDR3; the germline J gene fills the gap. The chain employs TRBV5-1 and TRBJ2-7, with D tentatively TRBD1 (6 bases). Trimming took off 0 bases at V and 1 base at J, with 14 bases between the two ends. This CDR3 region has 16 residues. Looked up from germline, CDR1 is SGHRS and CDR2 is YFSETQ. The sequenced part of the CDR3 DNA is TGCGCCAGCAGCTTGGTATTGGGGGCCGGGTCCTACGAG. Its protein product is CASSLVLGAGSYE. The CDR3 as a whole reads CASSLVLGAGSYEQYF.

This clone was seen ten or more times. The read comes to an end 3 residues before the CDR3 does, leaving the germline J gene to fill in the end. The chain links TRBV7-2 to TRBJ2-5, with a weak D call TRBD1 (5 bases). CDR1 is SGHTA and CDR2 is FQGNSA in the germline V gene. Deletions cut 7 bases from V and 1 base from J, with 13 bases between. CDR3 size: 14 residues. This CDR3 is CASTPGQVQETQYF. The CDR3 bases that were read are TGTGCCAGCACCCCAGGGCAAGTCCAAGAGACC.

This clone was detected many times. Read data end 3 residues before the CDR3 end; the end is taken from the germline J gene. This rearrangement joins TRBV19 to TRBJ2-7; D ambiguous. CDR1 and CDR2 from the germline V gene are LNHDA and SQIVND (reference sequence). V was clipped by 3 bases and J by 3 bases, with 9 bases between them. CDR3 size: 13 residues. Incomplete CDR3 DNA: TGTGCCAGTAGTATGTATCTTCTCTACGAG. Translated: CASSMYLLYE. The complete CDR3 reads CASSMYLLYEQYF.

Only a few counts were recorded for this clone. The read terminates 3 residues before the CDR3 end, so the remaining end is supplied by the germline J gene. The chain is built from TRBV30 and TRBJ2-4, with D perhaps matching TRBD2 (7 bases). The CDR3 is 12 amino acids. CDR1 and CDR2 (germline): GTSNPN, SVGIG (reference sequence). CDR3 protein: CAWTRGAYGQYF. The sequenced CDR3 bases are TGTGCCTGGACCCGGGGGGCCTATGGT.

This clone showed up many times. Read data end 3 residues before the CDR3 end; the end is taken from the germline J gene. The chain has TRBV20-1 and TRBJ1-5; possibly TRBD1 for D (6 bases). The CDR3 runs to 13 residues. Germline values: CDR1 DFQATT, CDR2 SNEGSKA (reference sequence). V was shortened by 5 bases and J by 4 bases, with 12 bases between the two germline ends. The part of the CDR3 DNA that was read is TGCAGTGCTCTCAGGGACATAAATCAGCCC. Translated, it gives CSALRDINQP. The CDR3 in its entirety is CSALRDINQPQHF.

The sample holds many counts of this clone. Read sequence stops 3 residues before the CDR3 end, and the germline J gene provides the missing end. The genes are TRBV2 and TRBJ2-3, with 9 bases that match TRBD1. The CDR3 extends over 15 amino acids. Trimming at V came to 5 bases and at J to 0 bases, leaving 3 bases not matched to a gene. In germline, CDR1 is SNHLY, CDR2 FYNNEI. The covered CDR3 bases are TGTGCCAGCAGTATACAGGGGGCGAGCACAGATACG. Protein sequence: CASSIQGASTDT. The whole CDR3 sequence reads CASSIQGASTDTQYF. Together with reference TRBV2 and TRBJ2-3, the CDR3 gives the full variable domain: EPEVTQTPSHQVTQMGQEVILRCVPISNHLYFYWYRQILGQKVEFLVSFYNNEISEKSEIFDDQFSVERPDGSNFTLKIRSTKLEDSAMYFCASSIQGASTDTQYFGPGTRLTVL.